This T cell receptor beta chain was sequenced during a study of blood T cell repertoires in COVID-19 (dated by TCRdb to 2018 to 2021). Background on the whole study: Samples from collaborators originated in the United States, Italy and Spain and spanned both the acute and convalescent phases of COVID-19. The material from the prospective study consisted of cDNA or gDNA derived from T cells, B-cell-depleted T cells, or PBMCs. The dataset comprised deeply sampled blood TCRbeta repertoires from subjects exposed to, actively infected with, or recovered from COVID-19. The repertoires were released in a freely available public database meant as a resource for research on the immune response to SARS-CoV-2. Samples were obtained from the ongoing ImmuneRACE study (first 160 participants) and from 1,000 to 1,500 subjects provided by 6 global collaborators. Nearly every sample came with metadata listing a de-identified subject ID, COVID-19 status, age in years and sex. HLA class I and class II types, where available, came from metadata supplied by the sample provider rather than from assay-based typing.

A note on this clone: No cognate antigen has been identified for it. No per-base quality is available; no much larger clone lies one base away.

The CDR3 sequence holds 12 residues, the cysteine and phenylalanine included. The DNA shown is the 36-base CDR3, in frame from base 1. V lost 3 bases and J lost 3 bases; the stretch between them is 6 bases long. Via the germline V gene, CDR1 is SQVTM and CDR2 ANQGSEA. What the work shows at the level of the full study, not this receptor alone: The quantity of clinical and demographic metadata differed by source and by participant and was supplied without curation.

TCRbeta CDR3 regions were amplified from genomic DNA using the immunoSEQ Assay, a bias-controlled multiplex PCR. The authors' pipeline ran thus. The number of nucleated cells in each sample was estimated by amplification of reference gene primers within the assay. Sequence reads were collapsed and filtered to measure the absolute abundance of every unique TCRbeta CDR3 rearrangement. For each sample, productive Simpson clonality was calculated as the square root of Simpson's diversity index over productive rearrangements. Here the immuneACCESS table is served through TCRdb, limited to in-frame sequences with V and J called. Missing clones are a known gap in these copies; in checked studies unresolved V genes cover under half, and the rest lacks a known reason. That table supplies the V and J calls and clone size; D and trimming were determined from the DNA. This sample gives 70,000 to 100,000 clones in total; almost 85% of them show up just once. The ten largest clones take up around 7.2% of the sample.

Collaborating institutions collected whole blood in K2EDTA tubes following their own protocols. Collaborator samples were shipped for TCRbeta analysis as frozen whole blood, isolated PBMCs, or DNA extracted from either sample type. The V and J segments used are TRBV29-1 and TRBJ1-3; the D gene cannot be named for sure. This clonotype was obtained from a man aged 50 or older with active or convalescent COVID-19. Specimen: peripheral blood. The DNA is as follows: TGCAGCGTTGAGTCAGATGGAAACACCATATATTTT. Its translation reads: CSVESDGNTIYF. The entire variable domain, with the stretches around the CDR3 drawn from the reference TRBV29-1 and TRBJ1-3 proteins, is SAVISQKPSRDICQRGTSLTIQCQVDSQVTMMFWYRQQPGQSLTLIATANQGSEATYESGFVIDKFPISRPNLTFSTLTVSNMSPEDSSIYLCSVESDGNTIYFGEGSWLTVV.